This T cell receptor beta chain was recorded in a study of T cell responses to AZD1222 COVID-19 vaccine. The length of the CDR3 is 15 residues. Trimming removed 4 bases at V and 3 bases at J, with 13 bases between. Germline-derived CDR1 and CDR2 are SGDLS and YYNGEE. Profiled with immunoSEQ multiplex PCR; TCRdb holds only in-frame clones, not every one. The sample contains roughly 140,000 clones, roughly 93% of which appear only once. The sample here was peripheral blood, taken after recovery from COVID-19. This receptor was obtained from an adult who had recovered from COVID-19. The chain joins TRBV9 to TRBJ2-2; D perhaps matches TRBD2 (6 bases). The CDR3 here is CASSPYRGYTGELFF. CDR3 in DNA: TGTGCCAGCAGCCCCTATCGGGGGTACACCGGGGAGCTGTTTTTT. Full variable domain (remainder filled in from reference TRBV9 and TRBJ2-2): DSGVTQTPKHLITATGQRVTLRCSPRSGDLSVYWYQQSLDQGLQFLIQYYNGEERAKGNILERFSAQQFPDLHSELNLSSLELGDSALYFCASSPYRGYTGELFFGEGSRLTVL.